What follows are 12 T cell receptor beta chains derived from one specimen sequenced in a study of T cell clonotyping in hematopoietic cell transplantation. Only in-frame clones appear in the TCRdb table, and some are missing; sequencing was by immunoSEQ multiplex PCR. Counted here are roughly 24,000 clones, approximately 82% occurring once; the ten biggest clones make up more than 20%. Time point here: recipient sample about 28 days before transplant, after cytoreduction. This sample comprised peripheral blood mononuclear cells, obtained before stem cell transplant. The receptor source for this set is a woman aged 60-75 years with acute myeloid leukemia. Some clones in this sample may be carry-over from other donors' samples.

The chain employs TRBV18 and TRBJ1-6; D perhaps matches TRBD1 (5 bases). Looked up from germline, CDR1 is KGHSH and CDR2 is LQKENI. The CDR3 loop spans 15 amino acids. V shed 3 bases and J shed 5 bases, with 11 bases lying between them. The CDR3 bases are TGTGCCAGCTCACCGGACGGGACTAATAATTCACCCCTCCACTTT. Residues: CASSPDGTNNSPLHF.

This chain's CDR3 is CSVDRGYTF. As DNA, the CDR3 is TGCAGCGTCGACAGGGGGTACACCTTC. The chain has TRBV29-1 and TRBJ1-2; 9 nucleotides agree with TRBD1. CDR1 and CDR2 from the germline V gene are SQVTM and ANQGSEA. V was pared by 6 bases and J by 11 bases, with 1 base of the junction left unmatched. The CDR3 extends over 9 amino acids.

In its sample, this clone was seen a few times. This chain connects TRBV6-1 to TRBJ2-6; no clear D. CDR1 and CDR2 from the germline V gene are MNHNS and SASEGT. The length of the CDR3 is 17 residues. V lost 4 bases to trimming and J lost 0 bases, with 13 bases between them. The CDR3 DNA sequence: TGTGCCAGCAGTGGGCCGGGCCTACGCTCTGGGGCCAACGTCCTGACTTTC. Residues: CASSGPGLRSGANVLTF.

V gene TRBV5-6 combines with J gene TRBJ2-3, with TRBD2 matching 9 bases. V lost 5 bases to trimming and J lost 2 bases; unmatched junction nucleotides: 6. The CDR3 consists of 15 residues. Germline V gives CDR1 SGHDT, CDR2 YYEEEE. CDR3 loop: CASRRLAVVTDTQYF. CDR3 DNA sequence: TGTGCCAGCAGACGACTAGCGGTGGTCACAGATACGCAGTATTTT.

V usage is TRBV19 and J usage is TRBJ2-7; 9 bases match TRBD1. Germline trimming cut 4 bases from V and 2 bases from J; bases unmatched to any gene: 6. The CDR3 spans 15 residues. The V gene's germline CDR1 is LNHDA and CDR2 SQIVND (reference sequence). This chain's CDR3 is CASSTTGQGPYEQYF. The CDR3 region has the DNA TGTGCCAGTAGTACGACGGGACAGGGTCCCTACGAGCAGTACTTC.

The chain uses TRBV6-5 and TRBJ1-2; D not certain. The CDR3 length is 16 residues. Germline V gives CDR1 MNHEY, CDR2 SVGAGI. Deletions cut 0 bases from V and 2 bases from J, with 13 bases between. The CDR3: CASSYSGRSDNYGYTF. The CDR3, as DNA: TGTGCCAGCAGTTACTCTGGAAGGTCCGACAACTATGGCTACACCTTC.

The rearrangement uses TRBV7-9 and TRBJ2-5; tentatively, D is TRBD2 (5 bases). This CDR3 has 15 amino acids. CDR1 is SEHNR, CDR2 FQNEAQ, per germline (reference sequence). Trimming left V 3 bases short and J 5 bases short, with 16 bases between. Here the CDR3 reads CASSFSSGRGETQYF. In DNA, the CDR3 is TGTGCCAGCAGCTTTTCCTCTGGGCGAGGGGAGACCCAGTACTTC.

The chain recombines TRBV4-3 with TRBJ2-7, with 11 bases that match TRBD1. Germline loops: CDR1 LGHNA, CDR2 YSLEER. The CDR3 is 14 residues long. The J segment lost 6 bases and the V segment lost 4 bases, leaving 5 bases of the junction unmatched. The CDR3 loop is CASSRTGGSGEQYF. The CDR3 coding sequence is TGCGCCAGCAGCCGGACAGGGGGCTCGGGCGAGCAGTACTTC.

The chain carries TRBV19 and TRBJ2-7; D not certain. The V and J ends lost 6 bases and 3 bases respectively, with 15 bases between them. The CDR3 has 14 amino acids. Germline values: CDR1 LNHDA, CDR2 SQIVND (reference sequence). The CDR3 reads CASSVGWPSYEQYF. The CDR3 region has the DNA TGTGCCAGTAGCGTGGGGTGGCCCAGCTACGAGCAGTACTTC.

The J gene is TRBJ2-1, the V gene TRBV7-3; D gene ambiguous. Germline V gene data show CDR1 as SGHTA and CDR2 as FQGTGA. This CDR3 has 13 amino acids. V lost 1 base to trimming and J lost 6 bases, with 7 bases between them. CDR3 DNA sequence: TGTGCCAGCAGCTTAATGGGAACCAATGAGCAGTTCTTC. Residues: CASSLMGTNEQFF. Using reference TRBV7-3 and TRBJ2-1 for the parts outside the CDR3, the full variable domain is GAGVSQTPSNKVTEKGKYVELRCDPISGHTALYWYRQSLGQGPEFLIYFQGTGAADDSGLPNDRFFAVRPEGSVSTLKIQRTERGDSAVYLCASSLMGTNEQFFGPGTRLTVL.

The CDR3 coding sequence is TGTGCCAGCAGCGAGTCACTAGCGGGGGCCTACGAGCAGTACTTC. Encoded protein: CASSESLAGAYEQYF. This sequence joins TRBV7-6 and TRBJ2-7, with 11 bases lining up with TRBD2. Germline-derived CDR1 and CDR2 are SGHVS and FNYEAQ. CDR3 length: 15 amino acids. J was trimmed by 2 bases and V by 5 bases; bases with no gene match: 5.

This CDR3 reads CASSGLAGAEQFF. The CDR3 bases are TGTGCCAGTAGTGGACTAGCGGGAGCTGAGCAGTTCTTC. The rearrangement joins TRBV19 to TRBJ2-1; 13 bases line up with TRBD2. V dropped 5 bases and J dropped 9; count of bases not matched to a gene: 1. Germline V gene sequence: CDR1 LNHDA, CDR2 SQIVND (reference sequence). The CDR3 is 13 amino acids.